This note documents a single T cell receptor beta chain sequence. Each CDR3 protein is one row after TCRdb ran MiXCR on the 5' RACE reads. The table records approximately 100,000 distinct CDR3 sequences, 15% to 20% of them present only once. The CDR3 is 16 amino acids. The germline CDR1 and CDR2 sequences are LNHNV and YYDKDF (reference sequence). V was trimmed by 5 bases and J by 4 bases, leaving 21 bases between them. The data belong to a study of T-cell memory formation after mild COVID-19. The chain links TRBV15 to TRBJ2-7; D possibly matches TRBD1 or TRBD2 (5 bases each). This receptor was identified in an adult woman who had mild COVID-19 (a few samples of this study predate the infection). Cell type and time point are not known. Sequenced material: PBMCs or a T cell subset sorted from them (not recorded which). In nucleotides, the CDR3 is TGTGCCACCAGCGTTACCCGACTACCGGGACCTTACGAGCAGTACTTC. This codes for CATSVTRLPGPYEQYF.